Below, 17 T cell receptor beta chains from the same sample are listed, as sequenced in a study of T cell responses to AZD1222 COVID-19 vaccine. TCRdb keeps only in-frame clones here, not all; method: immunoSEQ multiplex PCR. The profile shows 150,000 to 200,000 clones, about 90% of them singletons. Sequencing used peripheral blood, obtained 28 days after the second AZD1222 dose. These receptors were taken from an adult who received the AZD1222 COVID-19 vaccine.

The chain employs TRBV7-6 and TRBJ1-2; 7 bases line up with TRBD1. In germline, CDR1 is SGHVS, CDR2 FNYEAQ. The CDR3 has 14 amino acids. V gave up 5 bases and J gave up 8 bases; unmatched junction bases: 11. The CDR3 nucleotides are TGTGCCAGCAGCCTAGGGGGCGGTTCGTGGGGCTACACCTTC. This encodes CASSLGGGSWGYTF.

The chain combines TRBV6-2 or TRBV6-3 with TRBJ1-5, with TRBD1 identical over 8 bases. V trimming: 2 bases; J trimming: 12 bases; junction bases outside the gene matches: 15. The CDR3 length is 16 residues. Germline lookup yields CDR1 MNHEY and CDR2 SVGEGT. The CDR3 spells CASSYPPGPGGAGQHF. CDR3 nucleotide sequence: TGTGCCAGCAGTTACCCCCCCGGTCCAGGGGGCGCGGGCCAGCATTTT.

The CDR3 DNA follows: TGTGCCAGCAGCGCAACGGGAGGCAACTATGGCTACACCTTC. This encodes CASSATGGNYGYTF. This chain uses TRBV5-6 with TRBJ1-2; D not certain. Per the germline V gene, CDR1 is SGHDT and CDR2 is YYEEEE. V was shortened by 4 bases and J by 2 bases, with 12 bases between the two germline ends. CDR3 length: 14 amino acids.

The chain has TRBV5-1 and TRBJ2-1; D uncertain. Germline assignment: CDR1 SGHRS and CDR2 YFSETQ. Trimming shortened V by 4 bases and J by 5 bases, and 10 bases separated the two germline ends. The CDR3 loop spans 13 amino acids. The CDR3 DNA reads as TGCGCCAGCAGCGGCCTTTCGAACAATGAGCAGTTCTTC. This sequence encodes CASSGLSNNEQFF.

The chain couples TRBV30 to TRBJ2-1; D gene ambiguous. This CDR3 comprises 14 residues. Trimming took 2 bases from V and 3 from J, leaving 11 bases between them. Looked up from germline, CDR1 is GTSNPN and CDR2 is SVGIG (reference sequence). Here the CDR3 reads CAWSPETYYNEQFF. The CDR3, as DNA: TGTGCCTGGAGTCCAGAAACATACTACAATGAGCAGTTCTTC.

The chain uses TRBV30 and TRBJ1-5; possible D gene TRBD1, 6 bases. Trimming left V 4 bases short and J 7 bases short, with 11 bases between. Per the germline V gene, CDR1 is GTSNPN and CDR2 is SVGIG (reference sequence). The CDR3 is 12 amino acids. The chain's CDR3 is CAWNRAGQPQHF. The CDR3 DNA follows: TGTGCCTGGAACAGGGCCGGACAGCCCCAGCATTTT. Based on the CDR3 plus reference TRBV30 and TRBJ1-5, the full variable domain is SQTIHQWPATLVQPVGSPLSLECTVEGTSNPNLYWYRQAAGRGLQLLFYSVGIGQISSEVPQNLSASRPQDRQFILSSKKLLLSDSGFYLCAWNRAGQPQHFGDGTRLSIL.

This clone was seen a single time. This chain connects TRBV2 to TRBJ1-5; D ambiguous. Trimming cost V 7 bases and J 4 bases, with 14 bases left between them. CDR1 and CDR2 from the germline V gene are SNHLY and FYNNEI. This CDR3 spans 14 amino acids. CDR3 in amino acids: CASTLGWANQPQHF. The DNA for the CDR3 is TGTGCCAGCACCCTCGGTTGGGCTAATCAGCCCCAGCATTTT.

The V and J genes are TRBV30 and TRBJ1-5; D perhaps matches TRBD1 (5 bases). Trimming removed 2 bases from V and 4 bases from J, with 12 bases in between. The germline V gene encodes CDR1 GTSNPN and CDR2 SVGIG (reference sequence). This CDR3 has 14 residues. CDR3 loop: CAWSSTDLNQPQHF. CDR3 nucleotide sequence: TGTGCCTGGAGTTCGACAGACCTTAATCAGCCCCAGCATTTT.

CDR3 loop: CASSVAFLSYEQYF. In DNA, the CDR3 is TGTGCCAGCAGTGTAGCTTTTCTCTCCTACGAGCAGTACTTC. V gene TRBV27 combines with J gene TRBJ2-7; D is uncertain. CDR1 and CDR2 from the germline V gene are MNHEY and SMNVEV (reference sequence). The CDR3 runs to 14 residues. V was shortened by 5 bases and J by 0 bases, with 11 bases between the two germline ends.

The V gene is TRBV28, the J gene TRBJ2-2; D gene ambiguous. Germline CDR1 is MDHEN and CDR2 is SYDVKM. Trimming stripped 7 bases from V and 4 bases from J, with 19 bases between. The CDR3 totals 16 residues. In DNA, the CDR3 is TGTGCCAGCACCATTTCCGGAAGGGTCGTCACCGGGGAGCTGTTTTTT. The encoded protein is CASTISGRVVTGELFF.

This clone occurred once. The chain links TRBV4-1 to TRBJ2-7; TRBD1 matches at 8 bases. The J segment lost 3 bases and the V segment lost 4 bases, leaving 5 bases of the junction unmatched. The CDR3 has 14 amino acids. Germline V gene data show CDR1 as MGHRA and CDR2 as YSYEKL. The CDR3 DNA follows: TGCGCCAGCAGCCCGGACAGGGTAAGCTACGAGCAGTACTTC. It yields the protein CASSPDRVSYEQYF.

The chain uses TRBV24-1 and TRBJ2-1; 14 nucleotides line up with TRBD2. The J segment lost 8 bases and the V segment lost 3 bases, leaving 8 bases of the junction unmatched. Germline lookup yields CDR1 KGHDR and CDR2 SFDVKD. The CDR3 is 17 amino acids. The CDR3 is CATSDPGTSGSPHEQFF. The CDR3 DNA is TGTGCCACCAGTGATCCAGGGACTAGCGGGAGTCCCCATGAGCAGTTCTTC.

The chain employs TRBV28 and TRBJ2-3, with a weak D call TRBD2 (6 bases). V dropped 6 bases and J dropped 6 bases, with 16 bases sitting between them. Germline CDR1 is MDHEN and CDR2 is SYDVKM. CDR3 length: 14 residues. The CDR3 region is CASSLPGTPDTQYF. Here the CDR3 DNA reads TGTGCCAGCAGCCTGCCCGGGACTCCTGATACGCAGTATTTT.

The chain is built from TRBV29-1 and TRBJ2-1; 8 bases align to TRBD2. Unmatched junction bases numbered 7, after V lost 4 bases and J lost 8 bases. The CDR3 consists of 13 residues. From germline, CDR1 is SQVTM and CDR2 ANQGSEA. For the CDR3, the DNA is TGCAGCGTTGCCTCGGGGGGGTGGGATGAGCAGTTCTTC. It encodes CSVASGGWDEQFF.

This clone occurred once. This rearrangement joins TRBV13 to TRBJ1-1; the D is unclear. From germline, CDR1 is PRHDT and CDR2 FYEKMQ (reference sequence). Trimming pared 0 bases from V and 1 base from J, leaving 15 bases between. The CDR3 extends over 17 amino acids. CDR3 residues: CASSLGDGVKGNTEAFF. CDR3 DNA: TGTGCCAGCAGCTTAGGGGACGGGGTAAAGGGGAACACTGAAGCTTTCTTT.

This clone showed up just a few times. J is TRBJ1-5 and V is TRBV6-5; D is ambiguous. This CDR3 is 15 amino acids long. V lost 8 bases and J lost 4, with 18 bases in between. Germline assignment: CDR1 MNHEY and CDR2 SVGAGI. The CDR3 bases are TGTGCCAGCGGTTTGGGAGGGCCCTTTAATCAGCCCCAGCATTTT. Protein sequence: CASGLGGPFNQPQHF.

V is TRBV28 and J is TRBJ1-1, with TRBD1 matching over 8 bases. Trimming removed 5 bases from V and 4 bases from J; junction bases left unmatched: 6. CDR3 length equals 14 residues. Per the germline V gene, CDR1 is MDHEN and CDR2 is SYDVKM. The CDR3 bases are TGTGCCAGCAGTAAGGACAGGGTGGGCACTGAAGCTTTCTTT. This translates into CASSKDRVGTEAFF.